This TCR beta chain originates from a study of Ad26.COV2.S vaccination and SARS-CoV-2 variants. The CDR3 runs to 15 residues. The V and J ends lost 6 bases and 3 bases respectively, with 15 bases between them. The germline V gene encodes CDR1 MNHNY and CDR2 SVGAGI (reference sequence). Profiled with immunoSEQ multiplex PCR; TCRdb holds only in-frame clones, not every one. The repertoire holds roughly 420,000 clones, with about 88% as singletons. Treatment in this sample: some 20 received Ad26.COV2.S at low or high dose, single or two shots; roughly five received placebo; per-sample allocation not given. All samples were drawn on day 63, counting from the first vaccine or placebo injection.

The V gene is TRBV6-6, the J gene TRBJ2-1, with D possibly being TRBD2 (6 bases). This material consisted of peripheral blood, taken in a trial of Ad26.COV2.S vaccine versus placebo. The source of this sequence is a person aged 18-60 years who received the Ad26.COV2.S COVID-19 vaccine or a placebo. CDR3 sequence (DNA): TGTGCCAGCAGCCCTCTGGGACTCCTCTACAATGAGCAGTTCTTC. It translates to CASSPLGLLYNEQFF.